The next 31 T cell receptor beta chains were all read from a single sample in a study of Graves' ophthalmopathy and Graves' hyperthyroidism. RNA transcripts were the source from which TCR beta CDR3 regions were amplified. A first-round RT-PCR used HTBI primers, followed by a second-round multiplex PCR. MiXCR was run by TCRdb on the multiplex PCR reads, yielding one entry per CDR3 protein. The sample shows hundreds of thousands of distinct CDR3 sequences, about a fifth of them seen only once. Sequenced: peripheral blood. Every receptor here comes from a woman in her fifties or sixties with Graves' ophthalmopathy.

This clonotype has ten or more counts. The genes are TRBV19 and TRBJ2-2; D remains unclear. The germline V gene encodes CDR1 LNHDA and CDR2 SQIVND (reference sequence). The CDR3 consists of 15 residues. The V and J ends lost 0 bases and 1 base respectively, with 6 bases between them. In DNA form, the CDR3 reads TGTGCCAGTAGTATAGATCTTCTGAACACCGGGGAGCTGTTTTTT. Protein sequence: CASSIDLLNTGELFF.

This clonotype was counted many times. The chain recombines TRBV10-3 with TRBJ1-6; TRBD1 aligns across 9 bases. The ends lost 2 bases at V and 8 bases at J; junction bases unmatched: 7. The CDR3 loop spans 16 amino acids. The germline gives CDR1 ENHRY, CDR2 SYGVKD. The CDR3 DNA reads TGTGCCATCAGTGAGAGAGGACAGGGGTTTTATTCACCCCTCCACTTT. This sequence encodes CAISERGQGFYSPLHF.

This clonotype was seen repeatedly, ten times or more. This sequence joins TRBV29-1 and TRBJ1-1; D remains unclear. This CDR3 contains 11 residues. CDR1 and CDR2 (germline): SQVTM, ANQGSEA. V dropped 4 bases and J dropped 11 bases, with 14 bases sitting between them. The CDR3 nucleotides are TGCAGCGTTGCGGTAATGACCCTGGCTTTCTTT. It yields the protein CSVAVMTLAFF. Based on the CDR3 plus reference TRBV29-1 and TRBJ1-1, the full variable domain is SAVISQKPSRDICQRGTSLTIQCQVDSQVTMMFWYRQQPGQSLTLIATANQGSEATYESGFVIDKFPISRPNLTFSTLTVSNMSPEDSSIYLCSVAVMTLAFFGQGTRLTVV.

A few counts support this clonotype. The chain employs TRBV6-1 and TRBJ2-2; 9 bases are shared with TRBD1. Losses at the gene ends were 6 bases for V and 5 bases for J; bases not matched to a gene: 10. Germline CDR1 is MNHNS and CDR2 is SASEGT. The CDR3 is 16 residues long. The chain's CDR3 is CASRPPGQGFTGELFF. CDR3 in DNA: TGTGCCAGCAGACCCCCGGGACAGGGATTTACCGGGGAGCTGTTTTTT.

The gene calls are TRBV30 and TRBJ2-2; 8 bases map to TRBD1. This CDR3 is built from 15 residues. With 3 bases clipped from V and 5 bases from J, the junction kept 8 bases outside the gene matches. Germline V gene lookup returns CDR1 GTSNPN and CDR2 SVGIG (reference sequence). For the CDR3, the DNA is TGTGCCTGGAGCGGGGACAGGAGAAGGACCGGGGAGCTGTTTTTT. Translating gives CAWSGDRRRTGELFF.

The V gene is TRBV3-1, the J gene TRBJ2-7; D gene unclear. Germline V CDR1 and CDR2: LGHDT, YNNKEL (reference sequence). This CDR3 comprises 14 residues. V shed 4 bases and J shed 3 bases, with 13 bases lying between them. CDR3 sequence reads: CASSPYIDGYEQYF. The DNA of the CDR3 is TGTGCCAGCAGCCCATATATAGACGGCTACGAGCAGTACTTC.

With regard to this clonotype: Compared with germline, one end of the junction differs, possibly owing to a read error. The chain joins TRBV4-1 to TRBJ1-2, with a weak D call TRBD1 (6 bases). This CDR3 comprises 13 residues. CDR1 and CDR2 (germline): MGHRA, YSYEKL. This CDR3 reads CASTQEGGYGYTF. CDR3 DNA: TGCGCCAGCACCCAAGAGGGGGGCTATGGCTACACCTTC.

This clonotype was counted at least ten times. J is TRBJ2-5 and V is TRBV5-1; unclear D gene. Germline CDR1 is SGHRS and CDR2 is YFSETQ. The V gene lost 2 bases and the J gene lost 2 bases, with 13 bases spanning the gap. CDR3 length equals 15 residues. The CDR3 region is CASSFLSPPQETQYF. The CDR3 DNA is TGCGCCAGCAGCTTTTTGTCCCCCCCACAAGAGACCCAGTACTTC. Variable domain in full (rest from reference TRBV5-1 and TRBJ2-5): KAGVTQTPRYLIKTRGQQVTLSCSPISGHRSVSWYQQTPGQGLQFLFEYFSETQRNKGNFPGRFSGRQFSNSRSEMNVSTLELGDSALYLCASSFLSPPQETQYFGPGTRLLVL.

V is TRBV9 and J is TRBJ2-7, with unresolved D. The germline V gene has CDR1 SGDLS and CDR2 YYNGEE. The CDR3 loop spans 14 amino acids. Trimming took 0 bases from V and 4 from J, leaving 11 bases between them. The CDR3: CASSVEPNEYEQYF. The CDR3 bases are TGTGCCAGCAGCGTAGAACCTAATGAATACGAGCAGTACTTC.

The chain is built from TRBV11-2 and TRBJ1-1; no clear D. CDR3 length: 14 amino acids. Germline lookup yields CDR1 SGHAT and CDR2 FQNNGV. Between the trimmed V and J ends, which lost 6 bases and 5 bases, there was a span of 16 bases. The CDR3 is CASRPRPRNTEAFF. The CDR3 region has the DNA TGTGCCAGCAGACCGAGGCCGAGAAATACTGAAGCTTTCTTT.

This clonotype was seen ten or more times. The chain joins TRBV4-1 to TRBJ1-3; D remains ambiguous. V was clipped by 2 bases and J by 2 bases, with 4 bases between them. CDR1 MGHRA and CDR2 YSYEKL come from the germline V gene. The CDR3 is 13 residues long. The CDR3 loop reads CASSQPAGNTIYF. The CDR3 DNA is TGCGCCAGCAGCCAACCAGCTGGAAACACCATATATTTT.

This clonotype has ten or more counts. The V call is TRBV7-2, the J call TRBJ2-7; 7 positions agree with TRBD1. CDR1 is SGHTA and CDR2 is FQGNSA in the germline V gene. With V trimmed by 3 bases and J by 0 bases, 5 bases remained unmatched. The CDR3 is 15 residues long. The CDR3: CASSFQGGDSYEQYF. The CDR3 DNA reads TGTGCCAGCAGCTTTCAAGGGGGCGACTCCTACGAGCAGTACTTC.

This clonotype was seen ten or more times. The chain recombines TRBV2 with TRBJ2-2; no definite D call. V was cut by 4 bases and J by 3 bases, with 12 bases left in between. From germline, CDR1 is SNHLY and CDR2 FYNNEI. The length of the CDR3 is 15 residues. The chain's CDR3 is CASSGGSSHTGELFF. In nucleotides, the CDR3 is TGTGCCAGCAGTGGTGGCAGCTCGCACACCGGGGAGCTGTTTTTT.

This clonotype was counted many times. This sequence joins TRBV12-5 and TRBJ2-7, with TRBD2 identical over 7 bases. CDR1 LGHNT and CDR2 FRNRAP come from the germline V gene. J gave up 6 bases and V 5 bases, and 13 bases lay outside the gene matches. The CDR3 sequence is 15 residues long. The CDR3 nucleotides are TGTGCTAGTGGTCAACGACAAGGTCCGGGAGGCGAGCAGTACTTC. It codes for CASGQRQGPGGEQYF.

This rearrangement joins TRBV10-3 to TRBJ2-5, with 13 bases matching TRBD2. The CDR3 totals 16 residues. V lost 0 bases and J lost 5; bases outside the gene matches: 3. Per germline, CDR1 ENHRY and CDR2 SYGVKD. The CDR3, as DNA: TGTGCCATCAGTGAGTCGACTAGCGGGAGGCGGGAGACCCAGTACTTC. Translating gives CAISESTSGRRETQYF.

This clonotype showed up many times. J is TRBJ1-2 and V is TRBV27; D perhaps matches TRBD1 (6 bases). V dropped 5 bases and J dropped 2 bases, with 18 bases sitting between them. CDR3 length: 16 residues. Germline V gene lookup returns CDR1 MNHEY and CDR2 SMNVEV (reference sequence). The CDR3 DNA is TGTGCCAGCAGTACACAAGACAGGACTCAAAACTATGGCTACACCTTC. Its protein is CASSTQDRTQNYGYTF.

The chain recombines TRBV20-1 with TRBJ1-2; 10 bases are a match to TRBD1. Germline V gene lookup returns CDR1 DFQATT and CDR2 SNEGSKA (reference sequence). V trimming: 1 base; J trimming: 4 bases; junction bases outside the gene matches: 3. The CDR3 extends over 14 amino acids. CDR3 loop: CSARAGQGTYGYTF. CDR3 bases: TGCAGTGCTAGAGCGGGACAGGGGACCTATGGCTACACCTTC.

This clonotype showed up many times. V and J are TRBV28 and TRBJ2-7; 7 nucleotides line up with TRBD2. V was pared by 8 bases and J by 6 bases, with 13 bases of the junction left unmatched. Germline loops: CDR1 MDHEN, CDR2 SYDVKM. The CDR3 sequence is 14 residues long. CDR3 amino acids: CASVNWGGRTEQYF. The DNA of the CDR3 is TGTGCCAGCGTGAATTGGGGCGGGAGAACCGAGCAGTACTTC.

The chain carries TRBV30 and TRBJ2-7; 12 bases are a match to TRBD2. This CDR3 contains 15 residues. Per germline, CDR1 GTSNPN and CDR2 SVGIG (reference sequence). V trimming: 2 bases; J trimming: 4 bases; junction bases outside the gene matches: 6. In DNA form, the CDR3 reads TGTGCCTGGAGTCTCCAGACTAGCGGGAGTTACGAGCAGTACTTC. This sequence encodes CAWSLQTSGSYEQYF. Supplemented by reference TRBV30 and TRBJ2-7, the full variable domain reads SQTIHQWPATLVQPVGSPLSLECTVEGTSNPNLYWYRQAAGRGLQLLFYSVGIGQISSEVPQNLSASRPQDRQFILSSKKLLLSDSGFYLCAWSLQTSGSYEQYFGPGTRLTVT.

Comment on this clonotype: A much larger clonotype is one base distant, so this may be a read error. This CDR3 fails to terminate in the conserved phenylalanine or tryptophan, so it likely reflects a read error. The chain recombines TRBV19 with TRBJ2-7, with 8 bases that match TRBD2. The germline CDR1 and CDR2 sequences are LNHDA and SQIVND (reference sequence). CDR3 length equals 14 residues. The V segment lost 2 bases and the J segment 6 bases; nucleotides outside the gene matches: 6. The CDR3 DNA reads TGTGCCAGTAGTATAAGGCGGGAGGCCCCCGAGCAGTACCTC. Translation: CASSIRREAPEQYL.

This clonotype was seen many times. This chain joins TRBV28 and TRBJ1-5; no clear D gene. V was clipped by 3 bases and J by 0 bases, with 9 bases between them. Germline CDR1 MDHEN, CDR2 SYDVKM. The CDR3 is made up of 15 amino acids. The CDR3 loop reads CASSFVGNSNQPQHF. DNA for the CDR3: TGTGCCAGCAGTTTCGTGGGAAATAGCAATCAGCCCCAGCATTTT.

Comment on this clonotype: No conserved phenylalanine or tryptophan is present at the end of the CDR3, so a read error is the likely explanation. J is TRBJ2-3 and V is TRBV10-3; D is uncertain. V lost 7 bases and J 3 bases, leaving 17 bases between the germline ends. This CDR3 region has 15 residues. Germline loops: CDR1 ENHRY, CDR2 SYGVKD. This CDR3 reads CAINDKNIGTDTQYC. As DNA, the CDR3 is TGTGCCATCAATGACAAGAACATCGGGACAGATACGCAGTATTGT.

This clonotype has ten or more counts. The rearrangement joins TRBV5-1 to TRBJ1-2; D not certain. The CDR3 has 13 amino acids. From germline, CDR1 is SGHRS and CDR2 YFSETQ. Trimming left V 7 bases short and J 2 bases short, with 12 bases between. The CDR3 coding sequence is TGCGCCAGCGCGTCGGGCAACAACTATGGCTACACCTTC. It encodes CASASGNNYGYTF.

Many counts were recorded for this clonotype. The J gene is TRBJ2-4, the V gene TRBV30; D possibly corresponds to TRBD1 (6 bases). The CDR3 has 13 residues. The V gene lost 4 bases and the J gene lost 2 bases, with 9 bases spanning the gap. Germline loops: CDR1 GTSNPN, CDR2 SVGIG (reference sequence). The CDR3 sequence is CAWNRVSKNIQYF. For the CDR3, the DNA is TGTGCCTGGAACAGGGTTTCCAAAAACATTCAGTACTTC.

This clonotype was picked up one time. The rearrangement joins TRBV2 to TRBJ1-1; D gene unclear. Germline CDR1 and CDR2: SNHLY and FYNNEI. This CDR3 is built from 14 residues. The V end was cut by 5 bases, the J end by 3 bases, with 13 bases between. This CDR3 reads CASSSGRKYTEAFF. The CDR3 DNA reads as TGTGCCAGCAGTTCGGGGAGAAAGTACACTGAAGCTTTCTTT.

This clonotype was picked up many times. The chain links TRBV6-1 to TRBJ2-7, with 10 bases lining up with TRBD1. With V trimmed by 7 bases and J by 2 bases, 11 bases remained unmatched. CDR1 is MNHNS and CDR2 is SASEGT in the germline V gene. The CDR3 has 16 amino acids. CDR3 nucleotide sequence: TGTGCCAGCACCCACTTTTTGACAGGGGGCACCTACGAGCAGTACTTC. Amino acids: CASTHFLTGGTYEQYF.

This clonotype has ten or more counts. The chain is built from TRBV2 and TRBJ1-1; D is perhaps TRBD1 (5 bases). Germline CDR1 is SNHLY and CDR2 is FYNNEI. The CDR3 runs to 14 residues. Trimming cost V 6 bases and J 2 bases, with 13 bases left between them. Here the CDR3 reads CASRSDIPNTEAFF. Written as DNA, the CDR3 is TGTGCCAGCAGGTCGGACATACCCAACACTGAAGCTTTCTTT.

This clonotype was detected ten times or more. The chain couples TRBV28 to TRBJ2-7, with D perhaps matching TRBD1 (6 bases). V shed 8 bases and J shed 8 bases, with 22 bases lying between them. Germline lookup yields CDR1 MDHEN and CDR2 SYDVKM. The CDR3 has 14 amino acids. The CDR3 DNA reads as TGTGCCAGCTGTGACCGGGGACATAACCCAAAGCAGTACTTC. Translating gives CASCDRGHNPKQYF.

This clonotype was observed many times. This sequence joins TRBV20-1 and TRBJ1-3; 7 nucleotides align to TRBD1. J was trimmed by 4 bases and V by 6 bases; bases with no gene match: 12. The CDR3 sequence is 15 residues long. CDR1 and CDR2 from the germline V gene are DFQATT and SNEGSKA (reference sequence). This chain's CDR3 is CSASEGARRGNTIYF. DNA for the CDR3: TGCAGTGCATCGGAGGGGGCGCGTAGGGGAAACACCATATATTTT.

This clonotype was seen many times. CDR3: CSASGEAMGSYSYEQYF. CDR3 sequence (DNA): TGCAGTGCTAGTGGTGAGGCTATGGGTTCGTACTCCTACGAGCAGTACTTC. The genes are TRBV20-1 and TRBJ2-7; D not resolved. CDR1 and CDR2 (germline): DFQATT, SNEGSKA (reference sequence). This CDR3 has 17 amino acids. Between the trimmed V and J ends, which lost 3 bases and 0 bases, there was a span of 21 bases.

The chain is built from TRBV29-1 and TRBJ2-5, with D possibly TRBD2 on 5 matching bases. V was pared by 4 bases and J by 2 bases, with 14 bases between. Germline assignment: CDR1 SQVTM and CDR2 ANQGSEA. This CDR3 has 14 amino acids. The CDR3 protein is CSVAVIAFQETQYF. As DNA, the CDR3 is TGCAGCGTTGCTGTGATAGCGTTTCAAGAGACCCAGTACTTC.